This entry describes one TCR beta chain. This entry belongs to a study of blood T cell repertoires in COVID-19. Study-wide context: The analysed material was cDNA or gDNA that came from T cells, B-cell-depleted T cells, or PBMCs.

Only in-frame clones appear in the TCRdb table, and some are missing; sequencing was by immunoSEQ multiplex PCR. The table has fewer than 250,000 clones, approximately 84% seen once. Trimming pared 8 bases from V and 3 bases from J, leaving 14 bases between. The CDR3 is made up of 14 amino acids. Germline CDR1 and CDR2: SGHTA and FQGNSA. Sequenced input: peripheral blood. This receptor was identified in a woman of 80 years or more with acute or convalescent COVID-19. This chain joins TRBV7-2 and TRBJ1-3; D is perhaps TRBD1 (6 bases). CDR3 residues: CASRVAGVGNTIYF. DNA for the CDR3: TGTGCCAGCCGGGTGGCAGGGGTTGGAAACACCATATATTTT.